The rows below give T cell receptor beta chains drawn from one sample of a study of blood T cell repertoires in COVID-19. The method was immunoSEQ multiplex PCR; TCRdb's version includes in-frame clones alone and lacks a portion of them. The table has fewer than 700,000 clones, 85% to 90% seen once; the top ten hold 7.8%. Sample: peripheral blood. The receptors were gathered from a woman aged 45 to 65 with COVID-19, enrolled during active disease. Each CDR3 is given with its conserved first and last residue. A D gene is named only where the DNA matches it firmly. For some rows the clone size is stated as once, few or many, or as a class when expanded; others skip it.

j_call clone_size d_call v_call cdr3_nt cdr3_aa
TRBJ2-7 . TRBD1 TRBV19 TGTGCCAGTAGTATAGGTTTGGACAGGCCCTACGAGCAGTACTTC CASSIGLDRPYEQYF
TRBJ1-1 . . TRBV3-1/TRBV3-2 TGTGCCAGCAGCCAGGAGGGTCGGGTCAGCACTGAAGCTTTCTTT CASSQEGRVSTEAFF
TRBJ2-1 once . TRBV2 TGTGCCAGCAGTCCATCTCGGCTCAGGGCTCGGTACAATGAGCAGTTCTTC CASSPSRLRARYNEQFF
TRBJ1-2 . . TRBV18 TGTGCCAGCTCGGTGACAGAGAACTATGGCTACACCTTC CASSVTENYGYTF
TRBJ1-5 . TRBD1 TRBV15 TGTGCCACCAGCAGACTCGGGACAGGGGAATCTATAATCTATCAGCCCCAGCATTTT CATSRLGTGESIIYQPQHF
TRBJ1-2 . . TRBV6-5 TGTGCCAGCAGTTACGGGGGGGCCAGGGCGCACTATGGCTACACCTTC CASSYGGARAHYGYTF
TRBJ2-1 few . TRBV5-1 TGCGCCAGCAGCGTCTTTGGCCCTCCTAGTTCCCATTACAATGAGCAGTTCTTC CASSVFGPPSSHYNEQFF
TRBJ1-3 . . TRBV30 TGTGCCTGGACTTCTGGAAACACCATATATTTT CAWTSGNTIYF
TRBJ1-5 . . TRBV28 TGTGCCAGCAGTTTTGGTCGGTATAGCAATCAGCCCCAGCATTTT CASSFGRYSNQPQHF
TRBJ2-2 . TRBD2 TRBV6-5 TGTGCCAGCCATCCGGGGGGGGCCACCGGGGAGCTGTTTTTT CASHPGGATGELFF
TRBJ1-1 . . TRBV7-2 TGTGCCAGCAGGGGAGGCACTGAAGCTTTCTTT CASRGGTEAFF
TRBJ1-1 few TRBD1 TRBV7-3 TGTGCCAGCAGCTTAACTCAGGGGGCTGGGACTGAAGCTTTCTTT CASSLTQGAGTEAFF
TRBJ2-1 once . TRBV11-3 TGTGCCAGCAGCCACCAACGGTCGAGCAATGAGCAGTTCTTC CASSHQRSSNEQFF
TRBJ1-2 . TRBD1 TRBV6-1 TGTGCCAGCAGTGATCCGGGACAGGGGTTGCACTATGGCTACACCTTC CASSDPGQGLHYGYTF
TRBJ1-1 . . TRBV20-1 TGCAGTGCTAGCAACTCGGGTGAAGCTTTCTTT CSASNSGEAFF
TRBJ2-3 . . TRBV7-3 TGTGCCAGCAGCCCCAGCTCGGGTTGGACAGATACGCAGTATTTT CASSPSSGWTDTQYF
TRBJ1-2 . . TRBV5-6 TGTGCCAGCAGCCCCCAGGGTGATGGCTACACCTTC CASSPQGDGYTF
TRBJ1-1 . . TRBV5-1 TGCGCCAGCAGCTTGGTACAGGGCGGCATCCTTACTGAAGCTTTCTTT CASSLVQGGILTEAFF
TRBJ1-1 once . TRBV19 TGTGCCAGTAGTACCAGCGATCAAGCTTTCTTT CASSTSDQAFF
TRBJ2-3 . TRBD2 TRBV4-2 TGTGCCAGCAGCCCCGGGACTAGCGGGGGTCTGGATACGCAGTATTTT CASSPGTSGGLDTQYF
TRBJ2-1 . . TRBV19 TGTGCCAGTAGTACTAGGGGGGGGAGCTCCTACAATGAGCAGTTCTTC CASSTRGGSSYNEQFF
TRBJ2-7 . TRBD1 TRBV2 TGTGCCAGCAGAAAGGACAGGGACCACGAGCAGTACTTC CASRKDRDHEQYF
TRBJ2-1 few . TRBV19 TGTGCCAGTAGTATAGACGGGGAGGCCTACAATGAGCAGTTCTTC CASSIDGEAYNEQFF
TRBJ1-1 . TRBD1 TRBV30 TGTGCCTTGGGACAGGGGAGTACTGAAGCTTTCTTT CALGQGSTEAFF
TRBJ1-1 . . TRBV12-5 TGTGCTAGTGGTTTTCCGAGAGGTAGAGGGACTGAAGCTTTCTTT CASGFPRGRGTEAFF
TRBJ1-1 once TRBD1 TRBV25-1 TGTGCCAGCAGTGCGGACAGGGACAGCCTCTCTCAGAGCACTGAAGCTTTCTTT CASSADRDSLSQSTEAFF
TRBJ2-2 . . TRBV2 TGTGCCAGCACGACAGGACCTTACGGGGAGCTGTTTTTT CASTTGPYGELFF
TRBJ2-3 . . TRBV5-1 TGCGCCAGCAGCTTGGCCCGGGGGTCAGATACGCAGTATTTT CASSLARGSDTQYF
TRBJ1-6 few . TRBV6-6 TGTGCCAGCAGTTACCGGGGAGGTAATTCACCCCTCCACTTT CASSYRGGNSPLHF
TRBJ1-2 . . TRBV6-1 TGTGCCAGCAGTGAAGCACCAGGGGCTAACTATGGCTACACCTTC CASSEAPGANYGYTF
TRBJ1-1 . . TRBV5-1 TGCGCCAGCAGCTTGGCCAGGGTGAACACTGAAGCTTTCTTT CASSLARVNTEAFF
TRBJ1-1 once . TRBV10-3 TGTGCCATCAGTGAGATCGGAGGGGAAGGAGGTGAAGCTTTCTTT CAISEIGGEGGEAFF
TRBJ1-1 once . TRBV5-4 TGTGCCAGCAGCTTGGCAGGACTCAGAACCATGAACACTGAAGCTTTCTTT CASSLAGLRTMNTEAFF
TRBJ2-5 . TRBD1 TRBV24-1 TGTGCCACCAGTGACCCCGGACAGGGGATAGAGACCCAGTACTTC CATSDPGQGIETQYF
TRBJ1-1 . . TRBV27 TGTGCCAGCAGTAAAGGAGGGGTGTGGACTGAAGCTTTCTTT CASSKGGVWTEAFF
TRBJ1-1 . . TRBV30 TGTGCCTGGAGCGGGCAGGGTTGGGGTGAAGCTTTCTTT CAWSGQGWGEAFF
TRBJ1-2 . . TRBV2 TGTGCCAGCAGGCCGGGACTTGGTTTTGGTGGCTACACCTTC CASRPGLGFGGYTF
TRBJ2-7 . TRBD2 TRBV2 TGTGCCAGCAGTCTGGGACTAGCGGGGGGACTCTACGAGCAGTACTTC CASSLGLAGGLYEQYF
TRBJ1-1 . . TRBV5-5 TGTGCCAGCAGCTTGCAACAGAGAGCGAACACTGAAGCTTTCTTT CASSLQQRANTEAFF
TRBJ2-4 . . TRBV3-1/TRBV3-2 TGTGCCAGCAGCCAAAATGAGGAAAACATTCAGTACTTC CASSQNEENIQYF